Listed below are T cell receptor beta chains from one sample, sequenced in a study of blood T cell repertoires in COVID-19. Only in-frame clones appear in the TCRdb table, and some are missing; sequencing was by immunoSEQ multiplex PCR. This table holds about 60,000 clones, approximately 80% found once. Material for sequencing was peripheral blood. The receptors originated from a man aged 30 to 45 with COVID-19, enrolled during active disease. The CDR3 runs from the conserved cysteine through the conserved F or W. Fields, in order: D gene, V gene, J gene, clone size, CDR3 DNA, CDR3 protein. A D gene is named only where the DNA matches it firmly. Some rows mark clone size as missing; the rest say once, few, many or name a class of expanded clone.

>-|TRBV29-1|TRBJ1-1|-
TGCAGCGTTGAAGAAGGGTGGAGGGAAGCTTTCTTT
CSVEEGWREAFF
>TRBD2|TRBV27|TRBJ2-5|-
TGTGCCAGCAGTTCCGGGACTAGAGTCGCGGAGACCCAGTACTTC
CASSSGTRVAETQYF
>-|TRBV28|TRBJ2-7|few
TGTGCCAGCACAATACAGGGCACCTACGAGCAGTACTTC
CASTIQGTYEQYF
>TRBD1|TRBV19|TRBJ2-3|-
TGTGCCAGTAGCCCTCAGGGGGCGCAGGGAGATACGCAGTATTTT
CASSPQGAQGDTQYF
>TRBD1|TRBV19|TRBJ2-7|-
TGTGCCAGTAGTATCGAGACAGGGGGCTCCTACGAGCAGTACTTC
CASSIETGGSYEQYF
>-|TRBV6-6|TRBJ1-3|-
TGTGCCAGCATGAGGAACACCATATATTTT
CASMRNTIYF
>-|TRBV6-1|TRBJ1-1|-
TGTGCCAGCAGTGGTTTCCTCAGGGTTAGGAACACTGAAGCTTTCTTT
CASSGFLRVRNTEAFF
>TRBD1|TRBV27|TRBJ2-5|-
TGTGCCAGCAGGCGAAAGACAGGGGGCCAAGAGACCCAGTACTTC
CASRRKTGGQETQYF
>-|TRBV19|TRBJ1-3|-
TGTGCCACCTCCGCTCAGGCTAAGTCTGGAAACACCATATATTTT
CATSAQAKSGNTIYF
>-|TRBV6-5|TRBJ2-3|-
TGTGCCAGCAGTTCCAGCGACAGCACAGATACGCAGTATTTT
CASSSSDSTDTQYF
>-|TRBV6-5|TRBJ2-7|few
TGTGCCAGCAGATCGGGATTTTCCCACTACGAGCAGTACTTC
CASRSGFSHYEQYF
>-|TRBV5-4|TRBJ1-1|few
TGTGCCAGCAGCTTGGGAAGGGGCCAGGGGAGCACTGAAGCTTTCTTT
CASSLGRGQGSTEAFF
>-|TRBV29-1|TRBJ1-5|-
TGCAGCGTTCGCACAGGCGGCGGTCAGCCCCAGCATTTT
CSVRTGGGQPQHF
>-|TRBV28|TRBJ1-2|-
TGTGCCAGCAGTTTTCGGGGGGCGTTGTCCTATGGCTACACCTTC
CASSFRGALSYGYTF
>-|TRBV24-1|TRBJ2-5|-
TGTGCCACCAGTGATTACTCGGGCGGGCAGTACTTC
CATSDYSGGQYF
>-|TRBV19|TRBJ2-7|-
TGTGCCAGTAGTATTGGCGGGTCCGAGCAGTACTTC
CASSIGGSEQYF
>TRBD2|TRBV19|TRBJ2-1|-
TGTGCCAGTAGTATAGGAGGACTAGCGGGCTACAATGAGCAGTTCTTC
CASSIGGLAGYNEQFF
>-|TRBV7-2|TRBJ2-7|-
TGTGCCAGCAGCTCGGTTTTTGGGGCATCCAGCGAGCAGTACTTC
CASSSVFGASSEQYF
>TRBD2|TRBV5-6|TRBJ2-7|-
TGTGCCAGCAGCTTGGGCCAGCGGGGAACCTACGAGCAGTACTTC
CASSLGQRGTYEQYF
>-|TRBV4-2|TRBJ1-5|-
TGTGCCAGCAGCCAAGCAGGAGGGGACCTCAATCAGCCCCAGCATTTT
CASSQAGGDLNQPQHF
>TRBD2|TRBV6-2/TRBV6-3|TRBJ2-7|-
TGTGCCAGCAGTGACGGACTAGGGCGAATTCCCTACGAGCAGTACTTC
CASSDGLGRIPYEQYF
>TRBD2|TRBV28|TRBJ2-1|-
TGTGCCAGCAGCGTCAGGACTAGCAATGAGCAGTTCTTC
CASSVRTSNEQFF
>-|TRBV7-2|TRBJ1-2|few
TGTGCCAGCAGCCTTTCGGGCTATGGCTACACCTTC
CASSLSGYGYTF
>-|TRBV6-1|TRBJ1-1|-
TGTGCCAGCAGTGAAACAAGGAACACTGAAGCTTTCTTT
CASSETRNTEAFF
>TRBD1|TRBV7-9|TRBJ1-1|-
TGTGCCAGCAGCTTACCCAGACAGGGGGGTGAAGCTTTCTTT
CASSLPRQGGEAFF
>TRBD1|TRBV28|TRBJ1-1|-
TGTGCCAGCAGTCCAGACAGGGGGCACACTGAAGCTTTCTTT
CASSPDRGHTEAFF
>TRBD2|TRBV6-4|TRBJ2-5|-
TGTGCCAGCAGTCGAGCAGCGGGAGGGCAAGAGACCCAGTACTTC
CASSRAAGGQETQYF
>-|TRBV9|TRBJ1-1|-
TGTGCCAGCAGCGTAGTCCCCCGTGACACTGAAGCTTTCTTT
CASSVVPRDTEAFF
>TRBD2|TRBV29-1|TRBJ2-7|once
TGCAGCGTTGAAGATAGGGTGGTAGCGGGAGGGAGATACGAGCAGTACTTC
CSVEDRVVAGGRYEQYF
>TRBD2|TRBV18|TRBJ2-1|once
TGTGCCAGCTCACCATTTACTAGCGGGGGAGCATCCTACAATGAGCAGTTCTTC
CASSPFTSGGASYNEQFF
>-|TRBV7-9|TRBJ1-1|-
TGTGCCAGCAGCTTGGACGTGAGGGTCACTGAAGCTTTCTTT
CASSLDVRVTEAFF
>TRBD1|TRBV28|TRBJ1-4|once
TGTGCCAGCAGTTACACCGGGACAGGGGGCAAAGCTGAAAAACTGTTTTTT
CASSYTGTGGKAEKLFF
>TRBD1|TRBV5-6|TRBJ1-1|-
TGTGCCAGCAGCAGGACAGGGAACACTGAAGCTTTCTTT
CASSRTGNTEAFF
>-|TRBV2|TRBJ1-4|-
TGTGCCAGCAGTGGCCCGGGAAATGAAAAACTGTTTTTT
CASSGPGNEKLFF
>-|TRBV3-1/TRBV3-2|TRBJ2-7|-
TGTGCCAGCAGCCCCGGTGGCTACGAGCAGTACTTC
CASSPGGYEQYF
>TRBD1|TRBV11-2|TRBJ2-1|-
TGTGCCAGCAGCTCGGTCAGGGGGAGCCTCTATGAGCAGTTCTTC
CASSSVRGSLYEQFF
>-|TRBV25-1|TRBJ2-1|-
TGTGCCAGCAGTGGATTCAGGGGGGTGAATGAGCAGTTCTTC
CASSGFRGVNEQFF
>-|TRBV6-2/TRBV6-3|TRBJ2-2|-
TGTGCCAGCAGTTACCGGCGTCGGGGTGGCGGGGAGCTGTTTTTT
CASSYRRRGGGELFF
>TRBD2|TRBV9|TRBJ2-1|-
TGTGCCAGCAGCTCCTTTGGGCTAGCGGGAGGCAATGAGCAGTTCTTC
CASSSFGLAGGNEQFF
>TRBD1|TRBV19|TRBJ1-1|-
TGTGCCAGTAGTGGGACAGGGCCCGGGACTGAAGCTTTCTTT
CASSGTGPGTEAFF
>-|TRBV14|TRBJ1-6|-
TGTGCCAGCAGCCAAGGGTCAGGGGCGAATAATTCACCCCTCCACTTT
CASSQGSGANNSPLHF
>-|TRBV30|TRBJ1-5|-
TGTGCCTGGAAGGGGCTCGGGAGCAATCAGCCCCAGCATTTT
CAWKGLGSNQPQHF
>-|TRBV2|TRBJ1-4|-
TGTGCCAGCAGTGAACGCGGCGGCAAAACTAATGAAAAACTGTTTTTT
CASSERGGKTNEKLFF
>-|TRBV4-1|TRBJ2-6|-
TGCGCCAGCAGCCAAGACAGGGGCTCTGGGGCCAACGTCCTGACTTTC
CASSQDRGSGANVLTF
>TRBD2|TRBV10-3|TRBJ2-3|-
TGTGCCATCAGTGAGTCAGCGGGAGGGCCAGATACGCAGTATTTT
CAISESAGGPDTQYF
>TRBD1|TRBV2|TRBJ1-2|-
TGTGCCAGTCCGACAGGGTTGTTTGGCTACACCTTC
CASPTGLFGYTF
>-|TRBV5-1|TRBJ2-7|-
TGCGCCAGCAGCGCGGGGACTCGCTACGAGCAGTACTTC
CASSAGTRYEQYF
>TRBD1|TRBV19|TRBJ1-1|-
TGTGCCACTTATCTTTTGAGTTTGGACAGGGGTTTTGACACTGAAGCTTTCTTT
CATYLLSLDRGFDTEAFF
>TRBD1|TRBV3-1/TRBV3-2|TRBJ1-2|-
TGTGCCAGCAGCCAACCGGGACAGGGGGCGAAGGGCTACACCTTC
CASSQPGQGAKGYTF
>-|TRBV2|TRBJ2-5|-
TGTGCCAGCAGTGGCCTGGGGCAGGGAGGAGAGACCCAGTACTTC
CASSGLGQGGETQYF
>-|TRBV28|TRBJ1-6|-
TGTGCCAGCAGGTTCGGGAGCTCCTATAATTCACCCCTCCACTTT
CASRFGSSYNSPLHF
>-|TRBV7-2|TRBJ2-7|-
TGTGCCAGCAGCCCTAATCGAGACAGAGTCTACGAGCAGTACTTC
CASSPNRDRVYEQYF
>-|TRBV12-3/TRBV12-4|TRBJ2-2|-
TGTGCCAGCAGTTTATTCGGCGGGGAGCTGTTTTTT
CASSLFGGELFF
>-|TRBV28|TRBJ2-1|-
TGTGCCAGCACCCCCTCCGGGGGCGGGAGATCGAATGAGCAGTTCTTC
CASTPSGGGRSNEQFF
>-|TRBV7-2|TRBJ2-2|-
TGTGCCACCCGGGAGGGGGCGGGCACCGGGGAGCTGTTTTTT
CATREGAGTGELFF